A single sample is the source of the 26 T cell receptor beta chains below, sequenced in a study of T cells in Graves' hyperthyroidism and ophthalmopathy. Amplified TCR beta CDR3 regions came from RNA transcripts. HTBI primers were the set used in a first-round RT-PCR of the TCR CDR3. TCRdb itself ran the multiplex PCR reads through MiXCR, one entry per CDR3 protein. In the table there are 390,000 or so distinct CDR3 sequences, roughly 14% of which are singletons. The sequencing sample was made of blood. These receptors all stem from a young man with Graves' ophthalmopathy.

This clonotype was seen many times. CDR3 in amino acids: CASSPRAPQETQYF. Here the CDR3 DNA reads TGTGCCAGCAGCCCGAGGGCTCCACAAGAGACCCAGTACTTC. V gene TRBV13 combines with J gene TRBJ2-5; TRBD2 is a possible D gene (5 bases). The CDR3 contains 14 residues. Trimming stripped 5 bases from V and 2 bases from J, with 12 bases between. Germline V lookup: CDR1 PRHDT, CDR2 FYEKMQ (reference sequence).

This clonotype showed up many times. V usage is TRBV24-1 and J usage is TRBJ1-2, with TRBD1 matching 7 bases. Germline CDR1 KGHDR, CDR2 SFDVKD. V shed 5 bases and J 2 bases; nucleotides not matched to a gene: 4. This CDR3 has 14 amino acids. CDR3 region: CATSVGQTNYGYTF. Here the CDR3 DNA reads TGTGCCACCAGTGTGGGACAGACCAACTATGGCTACACCTTC.

A few counts support this clonotype. This chain connects TRBV27 to TRBJ2-7; 8 bases align to TRBD1. The germline gives CDR1 MNHEY, CDR2 SMNVEV (reference sequence). The CDR3 has 13 residues. Trimming cost V 3 bases and J 6 bases; bases outside gene matches: 4. CDR3 nucleotide sequence: TGTGCCAGCAGTTTCCGGGACAGGAGCGAGCAGTACTTC. Its protein product is CASSFRDRSEQYF.

This clonotype was recorded at least ten times. The chain joins TRBV5-1 to TRBJ1-4; 7 positions match TRBD1. The CDR3 is made up of 18 amino acids. Germline CDR1 reads SGHRS; CDR2 reads YFSETQ. Trimming cost V 4 bases and J 3 bases; bases outside gene matches: 15. CDR3 in DNA: TGCGCCAGCAGCCCCCGGACAGGCTCTGGACCGGCTAATGAAAAACTGTTTTTT. The encoded protein is CASSPRTGSGPANEKLFF.

CDR3 sequence (DNA): TGCGCCAGCAGCCCTTTTGGTGCAGATACGCAGTATTTT. It codes for CASSPFGADTQYF. The rearrangement links TRBV4-1 to TRBJ2-3; D gene uncertain. Germline-derived CDR1 and CDR2 are MGHRA and YSYEKL. Trimming removed 4 bases from V and 4 bases from J, with 9 bases in between. The CDR3 loop spans 13 amino acids.

This clonotype has a count of ten or more. J is TRBJ2-5 and V is TRBV18; D remains unclear. Trimming left V 6 bases short and J 1 base short, with 6 bases between. The CDR3 covers 12 residues. CDR1 is KGHSH and CDR2 is LQKENI in the germline V gene. CDR3 sequence (DNA): TGTGCCAGCTCGGATCGCCAAGAGACCCAGTACTTC. Protein product: CASSDRQETQYF.

This clonotype was picked up many times. The chain joins TRBV5-6 to TRBJ2-5; tentatively, D is TRBD1 (6 bases). Germline CDR1 reads SGHDT; CDR2 reads YYEEEE. Trimming removed 2 bases from V and 5 bases from J, with 10 bases in between. The CDR3 has 13 amino acids. The CDR3 DNA reads TGTGCCAGCAGCTTCGCAGGGGTGGAGACCCAGTACTTC. As protein: CASSFAGVETQYF. The full variable domain, in which reference TRBV5-6 and TRBJ2-5 provide the parts outside the CDR3, is DAGVTQSPTHLIKTRGQQVTLRCSPKSGHDTVSWYQQALGQGPQFIFQYYEEEERQRGNFPDRFSGHQFPNYSSELNVNALLLGDSALYLCASSFAGVETQYFGPGTRLLVL.

This clonotype was seen at least ten times. V usage is TRBV12-3 or TRBV12-4 and J usage is TRBJ2-7; no reliable D call. The CDR3 spans 12 residues. Trimming took off 5 bases at V and 5 bases at J, with 10 bases between the two ends. The CDR3 protein is CASSPTPNEQYF. The CDR3 region has the DNA TGTGCCAGCAGTCCCACACCAAACGAGCAGTACTTC.

This clonotype was picked up many times. J is TRBJ1-6 and V is TRBV7-8; D possibly corresponds to TRBD1 (6 bases). This CDR3 region has 15 residues. With 0 bases removed from V and 10 bases from J, the gap between germline ends came to 13 bases. The germline V gene encodes CDR1 SGHVS and CDR2 FQNEAQ. In nucleotides, the CDR3 is TGTGCCAGCAGCTTAGCGACGGACAGATGGTCACCCCTCCACTTT. Protein sequence: CASSLATDRWSPLHF.

This clonotype was recorded at least ten times. V and J are TRBV20-1 and TRBJ2-1; TRBD2 aligns across 7 bases. The CDR3 is 15 amino acids. CDR1 DFQATT and CDR2 SNEGSKA come from the germline V gene (reference sequence). The trim removed 4 bases at V and 0 bases at J, leaving 6 bases unmatched. This chain's CDR3 is CSATRTSVSYNEQFF. In nucleotides, the CDR3 is TGCAGTGCTACCCGTACTAGCGTCTCCTACAATGAGCAGTTCTTC.

For this clonotype: One junction end disagrees with the germline gene, perhaps due to a read error. This rearrangement joins TRBV6-1 to TRBJ1-5, with TRBD1 matching 7 bases. The CDR3 length is 14 residues. Germline V CDR1 and CDR2: MNHNS, SASEGT. In DNA, the CDR3 is TGTGCCAACAGTGAGGGGGCGGGCGGGGAGCCCCAGCATTTT. Its translation is CANSEGAGGEPQHF.

This clonotype was detected many times. CDR3 sequence: CSAISNGYTF. CDR3 DNA sequence: TGCAGTGCTATCTCCAATGGCTACACCTTC. This sequence joins TRBV20-1 and TRBJ1-2; D not certain. This CDR3 is built from 10 residues. V was shortened by 4 bases and J by 6 bases, with 6 bases between the two germline ends. Per the germline V gene, CDR1 is DFQATT and CDR2 is SNEGSKA (reference sequence).

In its sample, this clonotype was seen many times. This CDR3 is CASTPGLAEQETQYF. The DNA of the CDR3 is TGTGCCAGCACCCCGGGTTTAGCGGAGCAAGAGACCCAGTACTTC. The chain couples TRBV7-9 to TRBJ2-5; tentative D call: TRBD2 (6 bases). Deletions cut 7 bases from V and 2 bases from J, with 17 bases between. The germline gives CDR1 SEHNR, CDR2 FQNEAQ (reference sequence). The CDR3 has 15 amino acids.

This clonotype was detected ten times or more. This chain joins TRBV10-3 and TRBJ2-7, with 9 bases matching TRBD1. The CDR3 contains 13 residues. J gave up 6 bases and V 6 bases, and 6 bases lay outside the gene matches. Germline CDR1 reads ENHRY; CDR2 reads SYGVKD. The CDR3 DNA follows: TGTGCCATCAGGTCGGGACAGGGTTCCGAGCAGTACTTC. This sequence encodes CAIRSGQGSEQYF.

This clonotype was seen repeatedly, ten times or more. The genes are TRBV10-3 and TRBJ2-7; tentatively, D is TRBD1 (6 bases). The length of the CDR3 is 12 residues. The germline V and J ends were trimmed by 4 bases and 5 bases, with 9 bases remaining between them. Germline loops: CDR1 ENHRY, CDR2 SYGVKD. The CDR3 bases are TGTGCCATCAGTGCAACAGGGAACGAGCAGTACTTC. This encodes CAISATGNEQYF.

This clonotype was seen once. This could be a read error, since a much larger clone is one nucleotide away. The rearrangement uses TRBV27 and TRBJ1-6; D gene unclear. The CDR3 is made up of 19 amino acids. The germline CDR1 and CDR2 sequences are MNHEY and SMNVEV (reference sequence). Trimming pared 5 bases from V and 7 bases from J, leaving 27 bases between. DNA for the CDR3: TGTGCCAGCAGTCGTGAGATAACCTCCCACTCTGGGAGCAATTCACCCCTCCACTTT. The encoded protein is CASSREITSHSGSNSPLHF.

The chain uses TRBV10-3 and TRBJ2-1, with D perhaps matching TRBD2 (5 bases). V gave up 6 bases and J gave up 7 bases, with 16 bases separating them. Per germline, CDR1 ENHRY and CDR2 SYGVKD. The length of the CDR3 is 14 residues. For the CDR3, the DNA is TGTGCCATCAGCCCCGGGCTGTCGGGAAATGAGCAGTTCTTC. As protein: CAISPGLSGNEQFF.

This chain joins TRBV5-1 and TRBJ2-2; 14 bases match TRBD2. J gave up 4 bases and V 0 bases, and 2 bases lay outside the gene matches. Germline assignment: CDR1 SGHRS and CDR2 YFSETQ. The CDR3 extends over 17 amino acids. DNA of the CDR3: TGCGCCAGCAGCTTGGGACTAGCGGGGGGGCCCACCGGGGAGCTGTTTTTT. This codes for CASSLGLAGGPTGELFF.

This clonotype was seen ten or more times. V is TRBV30 and J is TRBJ1-1; D ambiguous. This CDR3 contains 11 residues. In germline, CDR1 is GTSNPN, CDR2 SVGIG (reference sequence). Trimming pared 3 bases from V and 7 bases from J, leaving 9 bases between. CDR3 nucleotides: TGTGCCTGGAGACCTCAGATTGAAGCTTTCTTT. Amino acid sequence: CAWRPQIEAFF.

This clonotype was recorded at least ten times. This sequence joins TRBV28 and TRBJ2-7, with 10 bases matching TRBD1. V lost 3 bases and J lost 2; bases outside the gene matches: 7. The CDR3 spans 16 residues. Germline CDR1 reads MDHEN; CDR2 reads SYDVKM. Here the CDR3 DNA reads TGTGCCAGCAGTTTCCTAGGGGGACAGGGGACCTACGAGCAGTACTTC. This codes for CASSFLGGQGTYEQYF.

The chain carries TRBV15 and TRBJ1-2; D remains ambiguous. Trimming cost V 2 bases and J 0 bases, with 4 bases left between them. The CDR3 has 13 residues. From germline, CDR1 is LNHNV and CDR2 YYDKDF (reference sequence). The CDR3 region is CATSRRANYGYTF. The CDR3 region has the DNA TGTGCCACCAGCAGACGGGCTAACTATGGCTACACCTTC.

This clonotype was observed at least ten times. The gene calls are TRBV2 and TRBJ2-1; 8 bases agree with TRBD1. The CDR3 runs 13 residues. Germline assignment: CDR1 SNHLY and CDR2 FYNNEI. Losses at the gene ends were 5 bases for V and 14 bases for J; bases not matched to a gene: 11. DNA for the CDR3: TGTGCCAGCAGTTTCCCGGGACAGGCACAAAAGTTCTTC. This sequence encodes CASSFPGQAQKFF. Full variable domain (outside the CDR3, taken from reference TRBV2 and TRBJ2-1): EPEVTQTPSHQVTQMGQEVILRCVPISNHLYFYWYRQILGQKVEFLVSFYNNEISEKSEIFDDQFSVERPDGSNFTLKIRSTKLEDSAMYFCASSFPGQAQKFFGPGTRLTVL.

This clonotype was seen more than once but under ten times. J is TRBJ2-5 and V is TRBV9, with D possibly matching TRBD2 (6 bases). CDR3 size: 16 residues. Between the trimmed V and J ends, which lost 6 bases and 5 bases, there was a span of 23 bases. Germline CDR1 and CDR2: SGDLS and YYNGEE. In DNA form, the CDR3 reads TGTGCCAGCACACCGGGTGGGGGACTCCCAGGGGAGACCCAGTACTTC. It translates to CASTPGGGLPGETQYF.

The V and J genes are TRBV7-9 and TRBJ2-2, with TRBD2 as a possible D gene (6 bases). This CDR3 comprises 18 residues. The V gene's germline CDR1 is SEHNR and CDR2 FQNEAQ (reference sequence). The ends were cut back, 1 base at V and 0 bases at J, with 15 bases in the middle. CDR3 nucleotide sequence: TGTGCCAGCAGCTTAGTTGGGGGGATACGCTCGAACACCGGGGAGCTGTTTTTT. Residues: CASSLVGGIRSNTGELFF. Variable domain in full (rest from reference TRBV7-9 and TRBJ2-2): DTGVSQNPRHKITKRGQNVTFRCDPISEHNRLYWYRQTLGQGPEFLTYFQNEAQLEKSRLLSDRFSAERPKGSFSTLEIQRTEQGDSAMYLCASSLVGGIRSNTGELFFGEGSRLTVL.

The chain is built from TRBV7-2 and TRBJ1-2; D gene ambiguous. V lost 1 base and J 1 base, leaving 13 bases between the germline ends. CDR1 is SGHTA and CDR2 is FQGNSA in the germline V gene. This CDR3 comprises 16 residues. In nucleotides, the CDR3 is TGTGCCAGCAGCTTAGTTTCAGGAGCCATTAACTATGGCTACACCTTC. This encodes CASSLVSGAINYGYTF.

This clonotype occurred many times. V and J are TRBV3-1 and TRBJ1-1, with a possible D match to TRBD1 (5 bases). The CDR3 is 14 amino acids. Germline CDR1 reads LGHDT; CDR2 reads YNNKEL (reference sequence). V dropped 1 base and J dropped 1 base, with 7 bases sitting between them. In DNA, the CDR3 is TGTGCCAGCAGCCAAGGGGGGGAGAACACTGAAGCTTTCTTT. It translates to CASSQGGENTEAFF.